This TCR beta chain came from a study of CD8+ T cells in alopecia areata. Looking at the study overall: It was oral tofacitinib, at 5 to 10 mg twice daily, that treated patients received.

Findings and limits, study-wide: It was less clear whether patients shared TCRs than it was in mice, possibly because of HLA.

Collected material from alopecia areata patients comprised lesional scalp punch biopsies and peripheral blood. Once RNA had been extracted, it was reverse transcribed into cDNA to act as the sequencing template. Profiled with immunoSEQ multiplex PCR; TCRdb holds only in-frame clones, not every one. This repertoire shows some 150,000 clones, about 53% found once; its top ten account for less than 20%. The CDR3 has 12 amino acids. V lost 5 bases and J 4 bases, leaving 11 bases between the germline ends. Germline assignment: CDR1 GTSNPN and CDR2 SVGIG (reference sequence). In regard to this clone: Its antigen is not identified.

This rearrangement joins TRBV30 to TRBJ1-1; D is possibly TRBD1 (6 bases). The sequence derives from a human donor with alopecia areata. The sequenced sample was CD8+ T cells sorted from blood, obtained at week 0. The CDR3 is CAWATGFTEAFF. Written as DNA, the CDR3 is TGTGCCTGGGCCACAGGGTTCACTGAAGCTTTCTTT.